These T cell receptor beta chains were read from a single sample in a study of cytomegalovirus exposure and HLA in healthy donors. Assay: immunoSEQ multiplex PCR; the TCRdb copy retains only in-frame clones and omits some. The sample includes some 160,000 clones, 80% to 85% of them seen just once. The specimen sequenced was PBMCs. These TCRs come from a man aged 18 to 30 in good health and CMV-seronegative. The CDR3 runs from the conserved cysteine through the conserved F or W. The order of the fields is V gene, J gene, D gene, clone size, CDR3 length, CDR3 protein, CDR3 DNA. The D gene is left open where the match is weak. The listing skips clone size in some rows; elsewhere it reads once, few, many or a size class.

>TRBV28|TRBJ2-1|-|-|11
CASSDWNEQFF
TGTGCCAGCAGTGACTGGAATGAGCAGTTCTTC
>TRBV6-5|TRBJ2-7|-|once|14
CASSYFMDSYEQYF
TGTGCCAGCAGTTACTTTATGGACAGCTACGAGCAGTACTTC
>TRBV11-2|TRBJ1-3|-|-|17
CASSPPAGSTGGNTIYF
TGTGCCAGCAGCCCCCCCGCCGGGTCCACGGGGGGAAACACCATATATTTT
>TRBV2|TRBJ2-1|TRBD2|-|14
CASSVGRGVDEQFF
TGTGCCAGCAGCGTCGGGAGGGGGGTGGATGAGCAGTTCTTC
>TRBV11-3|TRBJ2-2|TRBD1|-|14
CASSHGTGSGELFF
TGTGCCAGCAGCCACGGGACAGGGTCCGGGGAGCTGTTTTTT
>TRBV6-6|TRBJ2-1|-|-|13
CASSPVGAYEQFF
TGTGCCAGCAGCCCGGTTGGAGCTTACGAGCAGTTCTTC
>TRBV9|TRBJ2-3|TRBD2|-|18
CASSVAPFGGGRTDTQYF
TGTGCCAGCAGCGTAGCCCCATTTGGCGGGGGGCGCACAGATACGCAGTATTTT
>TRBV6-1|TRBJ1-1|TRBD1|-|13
CASRDRGRPIAFF
TGTGCCAGCAGAGACAGGGGACGACCAATAGCTTTCTTT
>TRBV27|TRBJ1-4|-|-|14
CASSLARGREKLFF
TGTGCCAGCAGTTTGGCCAGGGGCAGGGAAAAACTGTTTTTT
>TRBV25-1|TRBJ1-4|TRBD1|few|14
CATALTGGHEKLFF
TGTGCCACTGCCCTGACAGGGGGGCATGAAAAACTGTTTTTT
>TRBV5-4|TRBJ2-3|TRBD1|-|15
CASSPGTGRKDTQYF
TGTGCCAGCAGCCCTGGGACAGGGAGGAAAGATACGCAGTATTTT
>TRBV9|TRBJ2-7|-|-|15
CASSAEDSRLYEQYF
TGTGCCAGCAGCGCCGAGGACAGTCGACTCTACGAGCAGTACTTC
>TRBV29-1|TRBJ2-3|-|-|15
CSAATSGGITDTQYF
TGCAGCGCCGCGACGAGTGGGGGGATCACAGATACGCAGTATTTT
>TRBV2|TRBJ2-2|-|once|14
CASILDSGTGELFF
-
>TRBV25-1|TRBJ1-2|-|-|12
CASSDSPYGYTF
TGTGCCAGCAGTGACAGTCCCTATGGCTACACCTTC
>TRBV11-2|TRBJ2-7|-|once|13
CASSLAGVGEQYF
TGTGCCAGCAGCTTAGCGGGGGTGGGGGAGCAGTACTTC
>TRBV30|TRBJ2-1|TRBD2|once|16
CAWSRASGGGYNEQFF
TGTGCCTGGAGTCGGGCCAGCGGGGGGGGTTACAATGAGCAGTTCTTC
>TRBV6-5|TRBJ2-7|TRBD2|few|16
CASSYSGTSGGYEQYF
TGTGCCAGCAGTTACTCTGGGACTAGCGGAGGTTACGAGCAGTACTTC
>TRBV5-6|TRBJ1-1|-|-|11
CASSFGWKAFF
TGTGCCAGCAGCTTCGGGTGGAAAGCTTTCTTT
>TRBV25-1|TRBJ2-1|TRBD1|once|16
CASSEYKTGSHNEQFF
TGTGCCAGCAGTGAATATAAGACAGGGTCCCACAATGAGCAGTTCTTC
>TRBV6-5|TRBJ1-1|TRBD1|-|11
CASSRTGGAFF
TGTGCCAGCAGCAGGACAGGGGGAGCTTTCTTT
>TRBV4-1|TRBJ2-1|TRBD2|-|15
CASSQPTSGNNEQFF
TGCGCCAGCAGCCAACCAACTAGCGGGAACAATGAGCAGTTCTTC
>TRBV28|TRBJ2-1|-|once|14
CASSLETVDNEQFF
TGTGCCAGCAGTTTAGAGACAGTAGACAATGAGCAGTTCTTC
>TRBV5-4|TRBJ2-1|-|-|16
CASSFGGGAPGNEQFF
TGTGCCAGCAGCTTCGGAGGGGGGGCCCCAGGTAATGAGCAGTTCTTC
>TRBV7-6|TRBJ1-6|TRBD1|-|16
CASSLEGQGFNSPLHF
TGTGCCAGCAGCTTAGAGGGACAGGGCTTTAATTCACCCCTCCACTTT
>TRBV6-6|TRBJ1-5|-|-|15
CASSYNAQGNQPQHF
TGTGCCAGCAGTTACAACGCTCAGGGCAATCAGCCCCAGCATTTT
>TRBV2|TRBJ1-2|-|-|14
CASRYRDLNYGYTF
TGTGCCAGCAGATACAGGGACCTTAACTATGGCTACACCTTC
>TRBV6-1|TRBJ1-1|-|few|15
CASSEALLEPTEAFF
TGTGCCAGCAGTGAAGCGCTTTTAGAGCCCACTGAAGCTTTCTTT
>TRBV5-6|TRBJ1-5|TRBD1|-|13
CASSSDRVQPQHF
TGTGCCAGCAGCTCTGACAGGGTTCAGCCCCAGCATTTT
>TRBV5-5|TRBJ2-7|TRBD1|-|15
CASSLVVGGPYEQYF
TGTGCCAGCAGCTTGGTGGTAGGGGGCCCCTACGAGCAGTACTTC
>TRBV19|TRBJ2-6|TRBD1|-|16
CASVGTGLPGANVLTF
TGTGCCAGTGTAGGGACAGGCCTTCCTGGGGCCAACGTCCTGACTTTC
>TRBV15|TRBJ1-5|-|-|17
CATSRDSGGASNQPQHF
TGTGCCACCAGCAGAGATTCGGGAGGGGCGAGCAATCAGCCCCAGCATTTT
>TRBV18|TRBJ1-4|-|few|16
CASSPMLGAEDEKLFF
TGTGCCAGCTCACCCATGCTGGGGGCGGAGGACGAAAAACTGTTTTTT
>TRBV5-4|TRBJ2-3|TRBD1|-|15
CASSPGDRVPDTQYF
TGTGCCAGCAGCCCGGGGGACAGGGTTCCAGATACGCAGTATTTT
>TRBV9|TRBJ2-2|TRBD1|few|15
CASSGQTGVTGELFF
TGTGCCAGCAGCGGACAGACAGGGGTCACCGGGGAGCTGTTTTTT
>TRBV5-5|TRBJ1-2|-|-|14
CASSLEGETYGYTF
TGTGCCAGCAGCTTGGAGGGAGAAACCTATGGCTACACCTTC
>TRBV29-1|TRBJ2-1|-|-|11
CSVEQYNEQFF
TGCAGCGTTGAGCAGTACAATGAGCAGTTCTTC
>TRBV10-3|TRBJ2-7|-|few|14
CAISEADAVHEQYF
TGTGCCATCAGTGAGGCGGATGCAGTCCACGAGCAGTACTTC
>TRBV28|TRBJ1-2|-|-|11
CASSSTYGYTF
TGTGCCAGCAGCTCTACTTATGGCTACACCTTC
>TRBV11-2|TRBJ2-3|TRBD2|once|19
CASSLGGPAGGPSTDTQYF
TGTGCCAGCAGCTTAGGTGGGCCAGCGGGAGGGCCCAGCACAGATACGCAGTATTTT
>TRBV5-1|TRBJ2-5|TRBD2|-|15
CASSFSGSSQETQYF
TGCGCCAGCAGCTTCAGCGGGAGCAGCCAAGAGACCCAGTACTTC
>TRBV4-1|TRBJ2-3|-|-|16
CASSQDPGWGTDTQYF
TGCGCCAGCAGCCAAGATCCCGGGTGGGGCACAGATACGCAGTATTTT
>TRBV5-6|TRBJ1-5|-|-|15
CASSLAGKGNQPQHF
TGTGCCAGCAGCTTGGCCGGGAAAGGCAATCAGCCCCAGCATTTT
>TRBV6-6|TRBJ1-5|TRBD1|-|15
CASRTTGGGNQPQHF
TGTGCCAGCAGAACCACAGGGGGCGGCAATCAGCCCCAGCATTTT
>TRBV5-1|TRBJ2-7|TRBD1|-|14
CASSLGGQSYEQYF
TGCGCCAGCAGCTTGGGGGGACAGTCCTACGAGCAGTACTTC
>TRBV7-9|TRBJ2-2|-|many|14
CASNPSNFTGELFF
TGTGCCAGCAACCCCTCGAACTTCACCGGGGAGCTGTTTTTT
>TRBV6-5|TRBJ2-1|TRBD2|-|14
CASTPGGGNNEQFF
TGTGCCAGCACCCCCGGGGGAGGGAACAATGAGCAGTTCTTC
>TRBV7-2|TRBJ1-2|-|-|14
CASSFRGGNYGYTF
TGTGCCAGCAGCTTCCGGGGAGGTAACTATGGCTACACCTTC
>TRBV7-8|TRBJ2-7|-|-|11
CASSESREQYF
TGTGCCAGCAGCGAGAGCAGGGAGCAGTACTTC
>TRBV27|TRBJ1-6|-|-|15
CASSLSGNYNSPLHF
TGTGCCAGCAGTTTAAGCGGGAACTATAATTCACCCCTCCACTTT
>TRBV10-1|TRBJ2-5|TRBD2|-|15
CASRGKLAGEETQYF
TGCGCCAGCAGGGGGAAACTAGCGGGAGAAGAGACCCAGTACTTC
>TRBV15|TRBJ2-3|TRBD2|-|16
CATSTRTSGGSDTQYF
TGTGCCACCAGCACCAGGACTAGCGGGGGTTCAGATACGCAGTATTTT
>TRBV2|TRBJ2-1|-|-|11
CASSQRFEQFF
TGTGCCAGCAGTCAGAGGTTTGAGCAGTTCTTC
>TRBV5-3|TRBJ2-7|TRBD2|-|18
CARSVTPIIRGGLYEQYF
TGTGCCAGAAGCGTGACGCCGATCATACGGGGGGGACTCTACGAGCAGTACTTC